The sequence of this TCR beta chain was determined in a study of PD-1 blockade in classical Hodgkin lymphoma. Overall study context: With a 2-week interval, patients received intravenous nivolumab at 3 mg/kg. General observations from the study: At C4D1, TCR diversity had climbed significantly for CD4+ cells, though not for CD8+ cells. Complete responders had baseline diversity similar to newly diagnosed patients. Relative to healthy donors, newly diagnosed patients reportedly had lower baseline TCR diversity, which was reported as lower still in relapsed/refractory patients.

Relapse after autologous stem cell transplantation occurred in every patient, and brentuximab vedotin exposure varied. Assay: immunoSEQ multiplex PCR; the TCRdb copy retains only in-frame clones and omits some. The table lists 15,000 to 17,000 clones, approximately 88% of them singletons, with more than 35% in the top ten. A word on this clone: Its antigen remains unidentified.

V was cut by 0 bases and J by 5 bases, with 15 bases left in between. CDR3 size: 15 residues. Germline CDR1 and CDR2: SGHRS and YFSETQ. The chain joins TRBV5-1 to TRBJ2-7; weak D call: TRBD2 (6 bases). The sequence came from a human donor with classical Hodgkin lymphoma. The sample consisted of peripheral blood mononuclear cells (PBMCs), taken before the second cycle of nivolumab. CDR3 loop: CASSLGAGGVDEQYF. CDR3 DNA: TGCGCCAGCAGCTTGGGGGCCGGGGGAGTAGACGAGCAGTACTTC.